This entry is about one TCR beta chain. Amplified TCR beta CDR3 regions came from RNA transcripts. RT-PCR in the first round (using the HTBI primer set) targeted the TCR CDR3. TCRdb independently ran MiXCR on the multiplex PCR reads; one entry per CDR3 protein. Of approximately 600,000 distinct CDR3 sequences in the sample, roughly 20% were seen once. This sample stems from a study of T cells in Graves' hyperthyroidism and ophthalmopathy. Study as a whole: Once the initial diagnosis was made, peripheral blood was obtained before any treatment.

Those patients with uncontrolled infection, other autoimmune disease, pregnancy or lactation were excluded. V lost 4 bases to trimming and J lost 7 bases, with 16 bases between them. Germline V gives CDR1 SGHDT, CDR2 YYEEEE. The CDR3 spans 14 residues. The chain is built from TRBV5-6 and TRBJ2-3; no firm D call. This sequence was found in a man aged 25 to 40 with Graves' ophthalmopathy. Sequenced material: blood. The CDR3 loop reads CASSQTTWINTQYF. Here the CDR3 DNA reads TGTGCCAGCAGCCAGACAACCTGGATAAATACGCAGTATTTT.